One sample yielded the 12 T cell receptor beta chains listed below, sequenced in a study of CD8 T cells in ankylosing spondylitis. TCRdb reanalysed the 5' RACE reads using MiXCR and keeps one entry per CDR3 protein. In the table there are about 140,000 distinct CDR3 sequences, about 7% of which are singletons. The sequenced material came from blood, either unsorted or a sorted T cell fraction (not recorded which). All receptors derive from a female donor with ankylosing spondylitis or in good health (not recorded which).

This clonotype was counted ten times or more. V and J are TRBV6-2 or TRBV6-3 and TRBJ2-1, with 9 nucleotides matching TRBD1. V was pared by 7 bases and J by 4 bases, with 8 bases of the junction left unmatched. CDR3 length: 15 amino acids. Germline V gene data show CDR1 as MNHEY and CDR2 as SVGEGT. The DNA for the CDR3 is TGTGCCAGCATTAACCGGGACAGGGCTTACAATGAGCAGTTCTTC. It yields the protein CASINRDRAYNEQFF.

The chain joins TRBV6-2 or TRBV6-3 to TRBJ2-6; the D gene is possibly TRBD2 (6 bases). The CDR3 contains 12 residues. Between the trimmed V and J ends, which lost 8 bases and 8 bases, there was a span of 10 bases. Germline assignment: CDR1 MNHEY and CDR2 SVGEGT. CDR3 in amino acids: CASRRGTNVLTF. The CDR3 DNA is TGTGCCAGCCGACGGGGGACCAACGTCCTGACTTTC.

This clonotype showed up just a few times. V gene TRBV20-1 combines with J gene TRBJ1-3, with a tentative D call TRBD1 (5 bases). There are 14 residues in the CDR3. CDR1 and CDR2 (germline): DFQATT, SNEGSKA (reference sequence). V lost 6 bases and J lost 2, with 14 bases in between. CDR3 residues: CSAQRRGTGNTIYF. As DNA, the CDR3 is TGCAGTGCCCAGAGACGGGGGACTGGAAACACCATATATTTT.

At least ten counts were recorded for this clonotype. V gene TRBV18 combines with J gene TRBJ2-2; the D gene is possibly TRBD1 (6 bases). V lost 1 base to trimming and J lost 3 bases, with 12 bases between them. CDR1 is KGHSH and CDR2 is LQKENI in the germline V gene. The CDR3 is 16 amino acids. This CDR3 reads CASSPLTGKYTGELFF. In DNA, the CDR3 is TGTGCCAGCTCACCACTAACAGGGAAGTACACCGGGGAGCTGTTTTTT. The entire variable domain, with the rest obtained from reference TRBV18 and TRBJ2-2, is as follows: NAGVMQNPRHLVRRRGQEARLRCSPMKGHSHVYWYRQLPEEGLKFMVYLQKENIIDESGMPKERFSAEFPKEGPSILRIQQVVRGDSAAYFCASSPLTGKYTGELFFGEGSRLTVL.

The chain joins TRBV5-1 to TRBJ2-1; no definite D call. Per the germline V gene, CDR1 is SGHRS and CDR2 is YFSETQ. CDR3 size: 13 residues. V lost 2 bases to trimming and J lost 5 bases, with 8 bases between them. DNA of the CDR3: TGCGCCAGCAGCTTACCGACCAACAATGAGCAGTTCTTC. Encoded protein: CASSLPTNNEQFF.

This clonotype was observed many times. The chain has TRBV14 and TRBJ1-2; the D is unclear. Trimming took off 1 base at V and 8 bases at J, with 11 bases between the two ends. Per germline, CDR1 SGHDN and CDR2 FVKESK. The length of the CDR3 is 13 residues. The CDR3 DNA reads TGTGCCAGCAGCCAAGGAGCCCGGGAGGGCTACACCTTC. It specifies CASSQGAREGYTF.

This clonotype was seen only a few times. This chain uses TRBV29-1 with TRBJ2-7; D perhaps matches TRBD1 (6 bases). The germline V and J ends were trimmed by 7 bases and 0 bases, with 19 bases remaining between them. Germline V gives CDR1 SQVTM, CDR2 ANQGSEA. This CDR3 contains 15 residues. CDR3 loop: CSARDRNTLSYEQYF. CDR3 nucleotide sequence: TGCAGCGCTAGAGACAGGAACACTCTCTCCTACGAGCAGTACTTC.

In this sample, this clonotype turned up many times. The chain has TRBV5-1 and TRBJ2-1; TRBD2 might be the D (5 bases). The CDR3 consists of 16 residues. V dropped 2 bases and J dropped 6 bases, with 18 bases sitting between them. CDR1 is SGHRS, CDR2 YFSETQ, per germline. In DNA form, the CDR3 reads TGCGCCAGCAGCTTATTGGGGAGTAGGGAGTCCAATGAGCAGTTCTTC. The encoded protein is CASSLLGSRESNEQFF.

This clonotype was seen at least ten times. This chain's CDR3 is CASSQAIGDTQYF. The CDR3 bases are TGTGCCAGCAGTCAGGCGATCGGAGATACGCAGTATTTT. This sequence joins TRBV2 and TRBJ2-3, with D hard to call. This CDR3 spans 13 amino acids. Looked up from germline, CDR1 is SNHLY and CDR2 is FYNNEI. V lost 5 bases and J lost 5, with 11 bases in between.

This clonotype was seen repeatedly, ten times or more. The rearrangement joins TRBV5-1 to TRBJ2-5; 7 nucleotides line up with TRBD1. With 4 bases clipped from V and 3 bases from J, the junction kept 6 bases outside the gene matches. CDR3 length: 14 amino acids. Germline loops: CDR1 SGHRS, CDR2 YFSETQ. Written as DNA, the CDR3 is TGCGCCAGCAGCGATCTTCAGGGGGAAGAGACCCAGTACTTC. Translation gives CASSDLQGEETQYF.

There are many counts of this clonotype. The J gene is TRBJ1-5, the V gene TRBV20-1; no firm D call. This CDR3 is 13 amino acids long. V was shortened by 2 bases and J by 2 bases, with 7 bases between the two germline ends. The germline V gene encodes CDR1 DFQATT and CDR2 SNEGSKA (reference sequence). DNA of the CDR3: TGCAGTGCTAGAAAGGGTGGCAATCAGCCCCAGCATTTT. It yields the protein CSARKGGNQPQHF.

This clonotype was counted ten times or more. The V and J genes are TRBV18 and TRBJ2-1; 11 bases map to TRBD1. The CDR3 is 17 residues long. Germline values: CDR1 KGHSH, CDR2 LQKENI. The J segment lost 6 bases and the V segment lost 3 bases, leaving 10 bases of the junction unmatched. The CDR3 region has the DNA TGTGCCAGCTCACCTCCCGTAGGACAGGGGGCAGGCAATGAGCAGTTCTTC. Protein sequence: CASSPPVGQGAGNEQFF.